Listed below are T cell receptor beta chains from one sample, sequenced in a study of blood T cell repertoires in COVID-19. Generated by immunoSEQ multiplex PCR, the TCRdb table keeps only in-frame clones and is missing some. The table has about 160,000 clones, more than 80% seen once. Sequenced: peripheral blood. The receptors originated from a man between 65 and 79 years old with acute or convalescent COVID-19. Both conserved end residues are trimmed from each CDR3. The D gene is left open where the match is weak. Some rows have no size entry. The others give once, few or many, or a class for an expanded clone.

v_call: TRBV5-1; j_call: TRBJ2-5; d_call: TRBD2; cdr3_length: 15; clone_size: -; cdr3_aa: ASSLGLAGGNQETQY
v_call: TRBV11-3; j_call: TRBJ2-2; d_call: TRBD1; cdr3_length: 13; clone_size: -; cdr3_aa: ASSFQGAHTGELF
v_call: TRBV19; j_call: TRBJ2-5; d_call: -; cdr3_length: 12; clone_size: -; cdr3_aa: ASSILGVSETQY
v_call: TRBV27; j_call: TRBJ1-2; d_call: -; cdr3_length: 13; clone_size: -; cdr3_aa: ASSRQGNAGYGYT
v_call: TRBV6-6; j_call: TRBJ1-2; d_call: TRBD1; cdr3_length: 11; clone_size: -; cdr3_aa: ASTLGQDDGYT
v_call: TRBV11-3; j_call: TRBJ2-7; d_call: TRBD2; cdr3_length: 12; clone_size: -; cdr3_aa: ASSLDWREGQKY
v_call: TRBV12-3/TRBV12-4; j_call: TRBJ1-1; d_call: TRBD1; cdr3_length: 11; clone_size: -; cdr3_aa: ASSLSDRDEAF
v_call: TRBV3-1/TRBV3-2; j_call: TRBJ2-1; d_call: -; cdr3_length: 14; clone_size: -; cdr3_aa: ASSRQGQLAHNEQF
v_call: TRBV9; j_call: TRBJ1-3; d_call: TRBD1; cdr3_length: 14; clone_size: -; cdr3_aa: ASSVDAGGSGNTIY
v_call: TRBV20-1; j_call: TRBJ1-6; d_call: TRBD1; cdr3_length: 10; clone_size: -; cdr3_aa: SASDRGSPLH
v_call: TRBV5-1; j_call: TRBJ2-5; d_call: -; cdr3_length: 16; clone_size: -; cdr3_aa: ASSPRSTPRLIQETQY
v_call: TRBV3-1/TRBV3-2; j_call: TRBJ1-3; d_call: TRBD1; cdr3_length: 16; clone_size: -; cdr3_aa: ASSPTHPLQGSGNTIY
v_call: TRBV18; j_call: TRBJ2-7; d_call: -; cdr3_length: 13; clone_size: -; cdr3_aa: ASSEFNRAMGEQY
v_call: TRBV15; j_call: TRBJ1-2; d_call: -; cdr3_length: 12; clone_size: -; cdr3_aa: ATSRDTQIYGYT
v_call: TRBV30; j_call: TRBJ2-2; d_call: TRBD2; cdr3_length: 13; clone_size: -; cdr3_aa: AWTGLAGGVGELF
v_call: TRBV7-6; j_call: TRBJ2-1; d_call: TRBD1; cdr3_length: 15; clone_size: -; cdr3_aa: ASSLGDRGMGFDEQF
v_call: TRBV18; j_call: TRBJ2-2; d_call: -; cdr3_length: 14; clone_size: -; cdr3_aa: ASSRPGQSNTGELF
v_call: TRBV15; j_call: TRBJ1-2; d_call: -; cdr3_length: 15; clone_size: -; cdr3_aa: ATSRETGTPPPYGYT
v_call: TRBV6-4; j_call: TRBJ1-5; d_call: -; cdr3_length: 11; clone_size: -; cdr3_aa: ASSVEANQPQH
v_call: TRBV7-6; j_call: TRBJ2-1; d_call: TRBD2; cdr3_length: 13; clone_size: -; cdr3_aa: ASRGSTSGSDEQF
v_call: TRBV11-3; j_call: TRBJ2-7; d_call: -; cdr3_length: 12; clone_size: -; cdr3_aa: ASSSQGGSYEQY
v_call: TRBV27; j_call: TRBJ1-1; d_call: TRBD1; cdr3_length: 12; clone_size: -; cdr3_aa: ASSLSQGAVRAF
v_call: TRBV19; j_call: TRBJ2-2; d_call: -; cdr3_length: 15; clone_size: -; cdr3_aa: ATKRWEAAQNTGELF
v_call: TRBV25-1; j_call: TRBJ1-1; d_call: -; cdr3_length: 12; clone_size: -; cdr3_aa: ASTNDRGYTEAF
v_call: TRBV5-1; j_call: TRBJ1-1; d_call: -; cdr3_length: 11; clone_size: -; cdr3_aa: ASSFDSFTEAF
v_call: TRBV6-5; j_call: TRBJ2-3; d_call: TRBD2; cdr3_length: 14; clone_size: -; cdr3_aa: ASSYHGEREGDTQY
v_call: TRBV5-1; j_call: TRBJ1-2; d_call: -; cdr3_length: 12; clone_size: -; cdr3_aa: ASSLGGQGDGYT
v_call: TRBV6-6; j_call: TRBJ2-7; d_call: TRBD2; cdr3_length: 14; clone_size: once; cdr3_aa: ASSRFGTSGGAEQY
v_call: TRBV30; j_call: TRBJ1-2; d_call: TRBD1; cdr3_length: 11; clone_size: -; cdr3_aa: AWSLTGNYGYT
v_call: TRBV20-1; j_call: TRBJ2-5; d_call: -; cdr3_length: 11; clone_size: -; cdr3_aa: SASYIAQETQY
v_call: TRBV18; j_call: TRBJ2-1; d_call: TRBD1; cdr3_length: 13; clone_size: -; cdr3_aa: ASSPGTGQYNEQF
v_call: TRBV5-4; j_call: TRBJ1-1; d_call: TRBD1; cdr3_length: 12; clone_size: few; cdr3_aa: ASSWDRANTEAF
v_call: TRBV6-1; j_call: TRBJ1-5; d_call: -; cdr3_length: 13; clone_size: many; cdr3_aa: ASSELIRVSQPQH
v_call: TRBV15; j_call: TRBJ2-7; d_call: -; cdr3_length: 13; clone_size: -; cdr3_aa: ATSSYRGRGAEQY
v_call: TRBV9; j_call: TRBJ1-1; d_call: -; cdr3_length: 11; clone_size: -; cdr3_aa: ASSVVADTEAF
v_call: TRBV12-5; j_call: TRBJ1-4; d_call: -; cdr3_length: 11; clone_size: -; cdr3_aa: ASALATNEKLF
v_call: TRBV6-2/TRBV6-3; j_call: TRBJ2-5; d_call: TRBD2; cdr3_length: 15; clone_size: -; cdr3_aa: ASSYGASGRGKETQY
v_call: TRBV4-2; j_call: TRBJ2-3; d_call: TRBD2; cdr3_length: 14; clone_size: -; cdr3_aa: ASSRTAAGGTDTQY
v_call: TRBV28; j_call: TRBJ2-3; d_call: -; cdr3_length: 9; clone_size: -; cdr3_aa: ASQTSDTQY
v_call: TRBV12-5; j_call: TRBJ1-5; d_call: -; cdr3_length: 12; clone_size: -; cdr3_aa: ASEDTGRSQPQH
v_call: TRBV27; j_call: TRBJ2-1; d_call: TRBD2; cdr3_length: 12; clone_size: -; cdr3_aa: ASSQGDGGRGEF
v_call: TRBV14; j_call: TRBJ2-1; d_call: -; cdr3_length: 13; clone_size: -; cdr3_aa: ASSRWREQYNEQF
v_call: TRBV2; j_call: TRBJ2-5; d_call: TRBD1; cdr3_length: 13; clone_size: -; cdr3_aa: ASRVDRGLQEAQY
v_call: TRBV27; j_call: TRBJ1-4; d_call: -; cdr3_length: 12; clone_size: once; cdr3_aa: ASKRAIGNEKLF
v_call: TRBV27; j_call: TRBJ2-1; d_call: TRBD1; cdr3_length: 12; clone_size: -; cdr3_aa: ASSLSRQGSEQF
v_call: TRBV5-8; j_call: TRBJ2-3; d_call: TRBD2; cdr3_length: 16; clone_size: -; cdr3_aa: ASRPPPGLAGGGDTQY